Listed below are T cell receptor beta chains from one sample, sequenced in a study of PD-1 blockade in classical Hodgkin lymphoma. TCRdb's copy holds only in-frame clones and misses some; the assay was immunoSEQ multiplex PCR. Here the sample spans roughly 12,000 clones, 75% being singletons. The source was peripheral blood mononuclear cells (PBMCs), collected at baseline. These receptors were taken from a human donor with classical Hodgkin lymphoma. Both conserved end residues are part of each CDR3. A D gene is named only where the DNA matches it firmly. Not every row has a clone size; where given, it reads once, few, many or a size class.

V gene: TRBV11-3
D gene: -
clone size: -
J gene: TRBJ2-7
CDR3 DNA: TGTGCCAGCAGCTTACCAGGCCGTGAGCAGTACTTC
CDR3 protein: CASSLPGREQYF

V gene: TRBV5-1
D gene: -
clone size: -
J gene: TRBJ1-5
CDR3 DNA: TGCGCCAGCAGCTTGGGGGGGAGCAATCAGCCCCAGCATTTT
CDR3 protein: CASSLGGSNQPQHF

V gene: TRBV11-2
D gene: -
clone size: -
J gene: TRBJ1-1
CDR3 DNA: TGTGCCAGCAGCTTAGATGTGAACACTGAAGCTTTCTTT
CDR3 protein: CASSLDVNTEAFF

V gene: TRBV11-3
D gene: TRBD1
clone size: once
J gene: TRBJ2-2
CDR3 DNA: TGTGCCAGCAGCCCGCGGACAGGGAAAGACACCGGGGAGCTGTTTTTT
CDR3 protein: CASSPRTGKDTGELFF

V gene: TRBV6-5
D gene: -
clone size: -
J gene: TRBJ1-4
CDR3 DNA: TGTGCCAGCAGTCAGGTGGGGAATGAAAAACTGTTTTTT
CDR3 protein: CASSQVGNEKLFF

V gene: TRBV5-1
D gene: TRBD1
clone size: -
J gene: TRBJ2-6
CDR3 DNA: TGCGCCAGCAGCATCCCCGGGACAGGAGCATACTCTGGGGCCAACGTCCTGACTTTC
CDR3 protein: CASSIPGTGAYSGANVLTF

V gene: TRBV7-3
D gene: -
clone size: -
J gene: TRBJ1-6
CDR3 DNA: TGTGCCAGCAGCTTAGGAGGTTCACCCCTCCACTTT
CDR3 protein: CASSLGGSPLHF

V gene: TRBV7-9
D gene: -
clone size: -
J gene: TRBJ1-2
CDR3 DNA: TGTGCCAGCAGCCAAGGACAGTTCGGCTACACCTTC
CDR3 protein: CASSQGQFGYTF

V gene: TRBV4-3
D gene: TRBD2
clone size: -
J gene: TRBJ2-7
CDR3 DNA: TGCGCCAGCAGCCAAGCACTAGCGGCCTATTACGAGCAGTACTTC
CDR3 protein: CASSQALAAYYEQYF

V gene: TRBV28
D gene: TRBD1
clone size: -
J gene: TRBJ2-7
CDR3 DNA: TGTGCCAGCATCTCGAGACAGGGGGTAGGCGAGCAGTACTTC
CDR3 protein: CASISRQGVGEQYF

V gene: TRBV13
D gene: -
clone size: -
J gene: TRBJ2-2
CDR3 DNA: TGTGCCAGCAGCTTAGGAGGGGTCCGCACCGGGGAGCTGTTTTTT
CDR3 protein: CASSLGGVRTGELFF

V gene: TRBV5-8
D gene: -
clone size: -
J gene: TRBJ1-1
CDR3 DNA: TGTGCCAGCAGCTTGGACGTCGGGAGCACTGAAGCTTTCTTT
CDR3 protein: CASSLDVGSTEAFF

V gene: TRBV5-6
D gene: -
clone size: -
J gene: TRBJ2-7
CDR3 DNA: TGTGCCAGCAGCTTGGCCGAGGCCACCTACGAGCAGTACTTC
CDR3 protein: CASSLAEATYEQYF

V gene: TRBV10-3
D gene: -
clone size: -
J gene: TRBJ1-5
CDR3 DNA: TGTGCCATCAGTGAGTCGAGTACAGGCGGTGGCAATCAGCCCCAGCATTTT
CDR3 protein: CAISESSTGGGNQPQHF

V gene: TRBV7-9
D gene: TRBD1
clone size: -
J gene: TRBJ2-1
CDR3 DNA: TGTGCCAGCAGCCCCGGGACAGGGGTGTTCGGCAATGAGCAGTTCTTC
CDR3 protein: CASSPGTGVFGNEQFF

V gene: TRBV5-1
D gene: -
clone size: -
J gene: TRBJ1-5
CDR3 DNA: TGCGCCAGCAGCTTGACGGTTATGGAGCCCCAGCATTTT
CDR3 protein: CASSLTVMEPQHF

V gene: TRBV7-9
D gene: -
clone size: -
J gene: TRBJ1-6
CDR3 DNA: TGTGCCAGCAGCTTAACAGGGTCGGGCGATTCACCCCTCCACTTT
CDR3 protein: CASSLTGSGDSPLHF

V gene: TRBV7-2
D gene: -
clone size: -
J gene: TRBJ2-3
CDR3 DNA: TGTGCCAGCAGCTATAGCGTAGATACGCAGTATTTT
CDR3 protein: CASSYSVDTQYF

V gene: TRBV4-3
D gene: TRBD1
clone size: once
J gene: TRBJ2-7
CDR3 DNA: TGCGCCAGCAGCCGGGACAGGGATTACGAGCAGTACTTC
CDR3 protein: CASSRDRDYEQYF

V gene: TRBV2
D gene: TRBD1
clone size: -
J gene: TRBJ1-1
CDR3 DNA: TGTGCCAGCAGTCTAGACAGGGAGGGGACTGAAGCTTTCTTT
CDR3 protein: CASSLDREGTEAFF